This entry describes one T cell receptor beta chain. Clones were sequenced by immunoSEQ multiplex PCR, and TCRdb holds only the in-frame ones, with some missing. The repertoire holds 85,000 to 130,000 clones, with 91% as singletons. This entry comes from a study of blood T cell repertoires in COVID-19. Study summary: PBMCs, B-cell-depleted T cells, or T cells provided the cDNA or gDNA that made up the material.

The specimen sequenced was peripheral blood. This sequence originates from a man aged 55 to 70 with acute or convalescent COVID-19.

In nucleotides, the CDR3 is TGTGCCAGCAGTAAACAGGGGGCTGGAGGTAATGAAAAACTGTTTTTT. Translating it yields CASSKQGAGGNEKLFF. V and J are TRBV28 and TRBJ1-4, with 9 bases that match TRBD1. The CDR3 sequence is 16 residues long. The ends lost 5 bases at V and 4 bases at J; junction bases unmatched: 8. CDR1 is MDHEN and CDR2 is SYDVKM in the germline V gene.